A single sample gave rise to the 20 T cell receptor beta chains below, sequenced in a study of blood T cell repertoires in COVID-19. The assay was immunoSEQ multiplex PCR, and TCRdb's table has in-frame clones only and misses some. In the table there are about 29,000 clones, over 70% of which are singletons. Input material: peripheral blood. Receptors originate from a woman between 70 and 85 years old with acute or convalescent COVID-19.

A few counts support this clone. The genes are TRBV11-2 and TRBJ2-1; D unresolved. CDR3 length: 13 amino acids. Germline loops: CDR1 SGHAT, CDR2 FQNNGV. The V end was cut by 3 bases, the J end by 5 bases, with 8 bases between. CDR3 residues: CASSFDGDNEQFF. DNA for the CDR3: TGTGCCAGCAGCTTCGATGGAGACAATGAGCAGTTCTTC.

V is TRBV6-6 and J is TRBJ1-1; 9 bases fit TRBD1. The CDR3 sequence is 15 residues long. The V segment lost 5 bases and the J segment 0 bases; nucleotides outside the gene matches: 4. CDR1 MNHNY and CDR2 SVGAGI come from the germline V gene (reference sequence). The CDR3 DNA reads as TGTGCCAGCAGTCGGGGGACAGGGATGAACACTGAAGCTTTCTTT. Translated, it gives CASSRGTGMNTEAFF.

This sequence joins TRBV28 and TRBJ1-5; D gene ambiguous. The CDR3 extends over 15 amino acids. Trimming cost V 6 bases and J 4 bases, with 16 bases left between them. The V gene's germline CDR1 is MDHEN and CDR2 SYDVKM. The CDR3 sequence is CASRGDTSWNQPQHF. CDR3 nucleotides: TGTGCCAGCAGGGGAGACACGTCCTGGAATCAGCCCCAGCATTTT. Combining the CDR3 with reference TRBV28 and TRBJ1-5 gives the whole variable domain DVKVTQSSRYLVKRTGEKVFLECVQDMDHENMFWYRQDPGLGLRLIYFSYDVKMKEKGDIPEGYSVSREKKERFSLILESASTNQTSMYLCASRGDTSWNQPQHFGDGTRLSIL.

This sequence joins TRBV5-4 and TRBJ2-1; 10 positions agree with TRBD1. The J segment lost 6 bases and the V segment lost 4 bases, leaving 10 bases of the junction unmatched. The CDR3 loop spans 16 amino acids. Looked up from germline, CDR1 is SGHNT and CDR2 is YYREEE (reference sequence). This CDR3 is CASSRSGTGALNEQFF. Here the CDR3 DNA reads TGTGCCAGCAGCAGGTCCGGGACAGGGGCCCTCAATGAGCAGTTCTTC.

CDR3 bases: TGTGCCAGCAGTTACTCGTCGGCAGGAGGTGATGGCTACACCTTC. Translation gives CASSYSSAGGDGYTF. The V gene is TRBV6-5, the J gene TRBJ1-2, with D hard to call. The CDR3 runs 15 residues. Trimming removed 0 bases from V and 6 bases from J, with 14 bases in between. CDR1 MNHEY and CDR2 SVGAGI come from the germline V gene.

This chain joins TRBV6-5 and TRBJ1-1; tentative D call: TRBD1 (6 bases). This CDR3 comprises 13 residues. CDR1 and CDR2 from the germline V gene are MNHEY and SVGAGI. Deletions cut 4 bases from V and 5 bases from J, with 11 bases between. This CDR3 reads CASSSGARTEAFF. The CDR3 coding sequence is TGTGCCAGCAGTTCAGGGGCCAGGACTGAAGCTTTCTTT.

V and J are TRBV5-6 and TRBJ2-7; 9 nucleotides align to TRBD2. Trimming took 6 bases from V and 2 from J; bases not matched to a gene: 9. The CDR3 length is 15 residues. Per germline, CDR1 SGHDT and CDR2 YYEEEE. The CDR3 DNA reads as TGTGCCAGCACCGACGGACTAGCGAGGCCCTACGAGCAGTACTTC. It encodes CASTDGLARPYEQYF.

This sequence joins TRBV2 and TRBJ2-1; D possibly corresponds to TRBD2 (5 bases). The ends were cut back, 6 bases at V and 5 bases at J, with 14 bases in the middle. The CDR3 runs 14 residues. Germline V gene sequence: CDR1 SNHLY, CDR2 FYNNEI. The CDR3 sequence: CASRAGIINNEQFF. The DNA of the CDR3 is TGTGCCAGCAGAGCCGGGATCATCAACAATGAGCAGTTCTTC.

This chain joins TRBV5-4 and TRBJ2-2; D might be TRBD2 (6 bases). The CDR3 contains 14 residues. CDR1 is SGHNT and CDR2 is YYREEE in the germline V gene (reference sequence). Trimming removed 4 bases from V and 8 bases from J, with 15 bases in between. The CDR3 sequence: CASSGGTQLGELFF. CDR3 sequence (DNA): TGTGCCAGCAGCGGGGGGACTCAATTAGGGGAGCTGTTTTTT.

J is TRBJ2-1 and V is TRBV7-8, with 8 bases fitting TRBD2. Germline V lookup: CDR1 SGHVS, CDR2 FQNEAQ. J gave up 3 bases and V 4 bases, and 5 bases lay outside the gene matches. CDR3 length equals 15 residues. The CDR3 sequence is CASSSTSADYNEQFF. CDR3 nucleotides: TGTGCCAGCAGCTCGACTAGCGCCGACTACAATGAGCAGTTCTTC.

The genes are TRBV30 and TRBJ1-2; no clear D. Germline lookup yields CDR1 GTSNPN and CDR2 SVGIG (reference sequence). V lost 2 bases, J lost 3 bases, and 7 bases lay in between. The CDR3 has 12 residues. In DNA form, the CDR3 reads TGTGCCTGGAGTCCCCTTGACTATGGCTACACCTTC. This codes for CAWSPLDYGYTF.

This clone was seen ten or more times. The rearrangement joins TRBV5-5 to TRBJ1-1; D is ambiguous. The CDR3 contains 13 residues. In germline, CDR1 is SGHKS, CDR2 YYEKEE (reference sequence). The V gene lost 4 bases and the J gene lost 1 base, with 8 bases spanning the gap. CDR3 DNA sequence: TGTGCCAGCAGCCTTCACACGAACACTGAAGCTTTCTTT. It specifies CASSLHTNTEAFF. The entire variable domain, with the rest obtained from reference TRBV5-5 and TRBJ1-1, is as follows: DAGVTQSPTHLIKTRGQQVTLRCSPISGHKSVSWYQQVLGQGPQFIFQYYEKEERGRGNFPDRFSARQFPNYSSELNVNALLLGDSALYLCASSLHTNTEAFFGQGTRLTVV.

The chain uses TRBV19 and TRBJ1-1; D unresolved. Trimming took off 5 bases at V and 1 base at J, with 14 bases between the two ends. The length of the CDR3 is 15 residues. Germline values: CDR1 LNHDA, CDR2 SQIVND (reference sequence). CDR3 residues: CASSFPFGENTEAFF. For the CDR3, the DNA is TGTGCCAGTAGTTTTCCGTTTGGAGAGAACACTGAAGCTTTCTTT.

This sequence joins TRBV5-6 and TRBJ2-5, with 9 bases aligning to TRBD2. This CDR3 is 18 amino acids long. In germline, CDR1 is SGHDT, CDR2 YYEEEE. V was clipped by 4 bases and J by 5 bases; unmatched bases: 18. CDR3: CASSQLEGLAGLDETQYF. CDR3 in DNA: TGTGCCAGCAGCCAACTGGAGGGCCTAGCGGGACTCGATGAGACCCAGTACTTC. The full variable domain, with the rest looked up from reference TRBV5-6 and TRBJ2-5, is DAGVTQSPTHLIKTRGQQVTLRCSPKSGHDTVSWYQQALGQGPQFIFQYYEEEERQRGNFPDRFSGHQFPNYSSELNVNALLLGDSALYLCASSQLEGLAGLDETQYFGPGTRLLVL.

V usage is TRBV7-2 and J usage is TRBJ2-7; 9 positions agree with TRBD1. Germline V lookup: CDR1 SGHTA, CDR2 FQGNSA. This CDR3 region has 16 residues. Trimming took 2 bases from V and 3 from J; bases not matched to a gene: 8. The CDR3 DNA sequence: TGTGCCAGCAGCTTAAGTTCGGACAGGGGACTCTACGAGCAGTACTTC. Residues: CASSLSSDRGLYEQYF.

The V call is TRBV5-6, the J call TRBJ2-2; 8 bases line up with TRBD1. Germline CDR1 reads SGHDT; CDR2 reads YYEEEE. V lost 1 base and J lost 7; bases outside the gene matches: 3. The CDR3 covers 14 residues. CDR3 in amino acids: CASSLPGGYGELFF. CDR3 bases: TGTGCCAGCAGCTTGCCAGGGGGCTACGGGGAGCTGTTTTTT.

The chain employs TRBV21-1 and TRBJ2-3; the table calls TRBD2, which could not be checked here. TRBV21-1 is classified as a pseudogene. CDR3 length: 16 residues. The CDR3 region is CASSKGEGMNTDTQYF. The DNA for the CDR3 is TGTGCCAGCAGCAAAGGGGAGGGAATGAACACAGATACGCAGTATTTT.

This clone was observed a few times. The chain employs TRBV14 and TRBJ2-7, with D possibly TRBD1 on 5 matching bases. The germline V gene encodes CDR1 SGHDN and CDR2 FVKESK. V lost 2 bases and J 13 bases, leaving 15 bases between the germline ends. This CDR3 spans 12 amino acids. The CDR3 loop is CASSQQGVPQYF. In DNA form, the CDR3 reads TGTGCCAGCAGCCAACAAGGGGTCCCGCAATACTTC.

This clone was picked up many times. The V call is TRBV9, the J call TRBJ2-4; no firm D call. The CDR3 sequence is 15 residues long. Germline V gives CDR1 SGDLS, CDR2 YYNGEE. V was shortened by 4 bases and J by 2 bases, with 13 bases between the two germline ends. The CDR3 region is CASSYLGQPKNIQYF. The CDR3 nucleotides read TGTGCCAGCAGCTATCTGGGCCAGCCCAAAAACATTCAGTACTTC.

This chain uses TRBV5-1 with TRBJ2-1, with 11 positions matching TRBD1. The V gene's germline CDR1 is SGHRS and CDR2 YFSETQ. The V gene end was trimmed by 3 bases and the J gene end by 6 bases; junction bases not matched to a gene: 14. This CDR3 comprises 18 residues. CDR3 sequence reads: CASSSGGGWGQGVNEQFF. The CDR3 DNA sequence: TGCGCCAGCAGCTCGGGAGGAGGTTGGGGACAGGGGGTCAATGAGCAGTTCTTC.